A selection of T cell receptor beta chains follows, all from one sample in a study of post-analysis software for immune sequencing data. Each CDR3 protein is one row after TCRdb ran MiXCR on the PCR reads. The data hold about 540,000 distinct CDR3 sequences, with 34% observed a single time. The source material was blood. Source of these receptors: a girl aged 2 to 17 with multiple sclerosis. CDR3s include the opening cysteine and the closing phenylalanine or tryptophan. Fields, in order: D gene, V gene, J gene, clone size, CDR3 protein, CDR3 DNA. The D gene is left open where the match is weak. Clone sizes are given selectively: once, few, many, or a class where the clone is expanded.

TRBD1	TRBV6-6	TRBJ1-3	few	CASSLKTQGALGNTIYF	TGTGCCAGCAGCCTGAAAACACAGGGGGCATTAGGAAACACCATATATTTT
.	TRBV7-2	TRBJ1-5	many	CASSLERNQPQHF	TGTGCCAGCAGCTTAGAAAGGAATCAGCCCCAGCATTTT
.	TRBV6-5	TRBJ2-5	.	CASSLSPGQATQYF	TGTGCCAGCAGCCTCTCCCCGGGGCAAGCGACCCAGTACTTC
TRBD2	TRBV5-1	TRBJ2-1	.	CASSGGLAGEQFF	TGCGCCAGCAGCGGCGGACTAGCGGGTGAGCAGTTCTTC
.	TRBV10-1	TRBJ2-3	.	CASSESASLKDTQYF	TGCGCCAGCAGTGAGTCGGCGTCCTTAAAGGATACGCAGTATTTT
TRBD2	TRBV5-1	TRBJ2-1	few	CASSSGTRDEQFF	TGCGCCAGCAGCTCCGGGACTAGGGATGAGCAGTTCTTC
.	TRBV2	TRBJ2-5	.	CASRSWTGQETQYF	TGTGCCAGCAGGAGTTGGACGGGACAAGAGACCCAGTACTTC
TRBD1	TRBV4-2	TRBJ1-4	.	CASSQATGFNEKLFF	TGTGCCAGCAGCCAAGCGACAGGGTTTAATGAAAAACTGTTTTTT
.	TRBV28	TRBJ1-2	.	CASTTQGKHTF	TGTGCCAGCACTACTCAGGGGAAGCACACCTTC
.	TRBV5-1	TRBJ2-1	.	CASSTDTLGEQFF	TGCGCCAGCAGCACGGACACTTTGGGGGAGCAGTTCTTC
TRBD1	TRBV7-9	TRBJ2-2	.	CASSLRGTADTGELFF	TGTGCCAGCAGCTTAAGGGGGACAGCGGACACCGGGGAGCTGTTTTTT
.	TRBV6-6	TRBJ1-1	few	CASSYPDTEAFF	TGTGCCAGCAGTTACCCTGACACTGAAGCTTTCTTT
.	TRBV24-1	TRBJ2-3	few	CATSDSTAGGTSTDTQYF	TGTGCCACCAGTGATTCAACCGCTGGGGGGACTAGCACAGATACGCAGTATTTT
TRBD2	TRBV9	TRBJ2-5	.	CTSSAGLAGPQETQYF	TGTACCAGCAGCGCCGGACTAGCGGGGCCACAAGAGACCCAGTACTTC
.	TRBV9	TRBJ2-7	.	CASSAALRGEQYF	TGTGCCAGCAGCGCCGCACTTCGGGGCGAGCAGTACTTC
TRBD1	TRBV5-1	TRBJ1-1	.	CASSESGTAYTEAFF	TGCGCCAGCAGCGAGTCTGGGACAGCGTACACTGAAGCTTTCTTT
.	TRBV20-1	TRBJ1-1	few	CSAVPSLLVGNTEAFF	TGCAGTGCCGTCCCGAGTCTCCTGGTGGGGAACACTGAAGCTTTCTTT
.	TRBV20-1	TRBJ1-6	.	CSSYSSSYNSPLHF	TGCAGTTCCTACTCGAGCTCCTATAATTCACCCCTCCACTTT
.	TRBV15	TRBJ1-2	few	CATSRDGQGHYGYTF	TGTGCCACCAGCAGAGATGGGCAGGGCCACTATGGCTACACCTTC
TRBD1	TRBV12-3/TRBV12-4	TRBJ2-5	.	CASIPGQGETQYF	TGTGCCAGCATACCGGGACAGGGAGAGACCCAGTACTTC
.	TRBV6-1	TRBJ2-6	once	CASSTRGGTGANVLTF	TGTGCCAGCTCAACTAGGGGGGGCACTGGGGCCAACGTCCTGACTTTC
TRBD1	TRBV5-5	TRBJ2-4	.	CASSSVSRGLGKNIQYF	TGTGCCAGCAGCTCGGTTAGCAGGGGGCTTGGCAAAAACATTCAGTACTTC
.	TRBV2	TRBJ1-1	.	CASSEMGGVNTEAFF	TGTGCCAGCAGTGAAATGGGGGGGGTAAACACTGAAGCTTTCTTT
TRBD1	TRBV20-1	TRBJ2-6	.	CSAKGQVGSGANVLTF	TGCAGTGCCAAGGGACAGGTGGGCTCTGGGGCCAACGTCCTGACTTTC
.	TRBV29-1	TRBJ2-5	.	CSTLPGTGETQYF	TGCAGCACCCTTCCCGGGACGGGAGAGACCCAGTACTTC
.	TRBV12-3/TRBV12-4	TRBJ1-2	few	CASSLQPSFGYTF	TGTGCCAGCAGTTTACAGCCGTCTTTTGGCTACACCTTC
TRBD1	TRBV11-3	TRBJ2-7	few	CASSLGTRDRIYEQYF	TGTGCCAGCAGCTTAGGGACCCGGGACAGAATATACGAGCAGTACTTC
.	TRBV6-6	TRBJ1-1	.	CATVEGGTEAFF	TGTGCCACCGTTGAAGGAGGTACTGAAGCTTTCTTT